The T cell receptor (beta chain) described here comes from a study of beta chain features in type 1 diabetes. Overall study findings and caveats: Patients with Type 1 diabetes showed moderately but significantly shorter TCRB CDR3s in all four CD4+ subsets. Relative to healthy donors, patients appeared to have naive, central memory and Treg TCRB repertoires that were more similar. cDNA-based sequencing might over-represent cells highly expressing TCR.

As concerns this clone: The target antigen is unknown. Other nucleotide sequences from this sample produce the same CDR3.

This CDR3 comprises 11 residues. The germline V gene has CDR1 DFQATT and CDR2 SNEGSKA (reference sequence). Trimming took off 2 bases at V and 3 bases at J, with 5 bases between the two ends. The investigators reverse transcribed all of the isolated RNA, so they sequenced expressed TCRB transcripts. The assay was immunoSEQ multiplex PCR, and TCRdb's table has in-frame clones only and misses some. The sample carries roughly 240,000 clones, around 24% recorded once. Per donor, one heparinised blood draw averaged about 116 mL. This TCR came from a woman aged 25 to 39 with type 1 diabetes. The chain couples TRBV20-1 to TRBJ2-7; D is perhaps TRBD1 (5 bases). Sequenced: naive CD4+ T cells from blood. DNA of the CDR3: TGCAGTGCTAGAACAGGCTACGAGCAGTACTTC. Its protein product is CSARTGYEQYF.